These T cell receptor beta chains were read from a single sample in a study of blood T cell repertoires in COVID-19. Produced via immunoSEQ multiplex PCR; TCRdb's table is partial and in-frame only. The table shows 55,000 to 80,000 clones, with approximately 87% occurring only once. Sequencing was carried out using peripheral blood. These receptors originate from a woman older than 75 with acute or convalescent COVID-19. The CDR3 runs from the conserved cysteine through the conserved F or W. A D gene is named only where the DNA matches it firmly. A clone size is listed for some rows: how often the clone was seen (once, few, many), or a class if it is expanded.

cdr3_aa	cdr3_nt	d_call	v_call	cdr3_length	j_call	clone_size
CASSLRQGSGNTIYF	TGTGCCAGTAGCCTCCGACAGGGATCAGGAAACACCATATATTTT	TRBD1	TRBV19	15	TRBJ1-3	-
CATSPRSVNQPQHF	TGTGCCACCAGCCCTCGGTCGGTGAATCAGCCCCAGCATTTT	-	TRBV24-1	14	TRBJ1-5	once
CASSRLGELFF	TGTGCCAGCAGCCGTCTCGGGGAGCTGTTTTTT	-	TRBV5-4	11	TRBJ2-2	-
CASTLRGGGDGELFF	TGCGCCAGCACCCTTCGGGGCGGGGGTGACGGGGAGCTGTTTTTT	TRBD2	TRBV5-1	15	TRBJ2-2	few
CASSSGGTGPYEQYF	TGTGCCAGCAGCTCGGGGGGGACAGGGCCCTACGAGCAGTACTTC	-	TRBV7-8	15	TRBJ2-7	-
CASSSRTGLLEKLFF	TGTGCCAGCAGTTCAAGGACAGGTCTATTGGAAAAACTGTTTTTT	TRBD1	TRBV6-5	15	TRBJ1-4	-
CATSPRGQDTQYF	TGTGCCACCAGTCCCCGAGGTCAGGATACGCAGTATTTT	-	TRBV24-1	13	TRBJ2-3	-
CSASRTGSAYEQYF	TGCAGTGCTAGTCGAACAGGGTCTGCCTACGAGCAGTACTTC	-	TRBV20-1	14	TRBJ2-7	-
CASSYRGSGDTQYF	TGTGCCAGCAGTTACAGAGGGTCGGGAGATACGCAGTATTTT	-	TRBV6-5	14	TRBJ2-3	-
CSPTGDRGGVTSYEQYF	TGCAGCCCAACCGGGGACAGGGGAGGGGTAACCTCCTACGAGCAGTACTTC	TRBD1	TRBV29-1	17	TRBJ2-7	-
CASSESRGEQYF	TGTGCCAGCAGTGAATCCAGGGGGGAGCAGTACTTC	TRBD1	TRBV25-1	12	TRBJ2-7	-
CASSLELNQPQHF	TGCGCCAGCAGCTTGGAGCTGAATCAGCCCCAGCATTTT	-	TRBV5-1	13	TRBJ1-5	-
CASSEGHLKKNIQYF	TGTGCCAGTAGTGAAGGACACCTGAAGAAAAACATTCAGTACTTC	-	TRBV19	15	TRBJ2-4	-
CASREQGAAGELFF	TGTGCCAGCAGGGAACAGGGGGCAGCCGGGGAGCTGTTTTTT	TRBD1	TRBV2	14	TRBJ2-2	once
CASSLATGQQDTQYF	TGTGCCAGCAGCTTGGCAACAGGTCAGCAAGATACGCAGTATTTT	-	TRBV5-4	15	TRBJ2-3	-
CASSPGQGELFF	TGTGCCAGCAGCCCGGGACAGGGGGAGCTGTTTTTT	TRBD1	TRBV7-9	12	TRBJ2-2	-
CAWSVQTGLGSYEQYF	TGTGCCTGGAGTGTCCAGACAGGCCTGGGATCCTACGAGCAGTACTTC	-	TRBV30	16	TRBJ2-7	-
CARSLGPKEEKLFF	TGTGCCAGAAGCTTGGGACCGAAGGAGGAAAAACTGTTTTTT	-	TRBV5-3	14	TRBJ1-4	-
CASSFLTSNEQFF	TGTGCCAGTAGTTTTCTAACTAGCAATGAGCAGTTCTTC	-	TRBV19	13	TRBJ2-1	-
CASSYQGPYTDTQYF	TGTGCCAGCAGTTACCAGGGTCCCTACACAGATACGCAGTATTTT	-	TRBV6-5	15	TRBJ2-3	few
CASGRQVNTEAFF	TGTGCCAGCGGGAGACAGGTGAACACTGAAGCTTTCTTT	-	TRBV2	13	TRBJ1-1	few
CASSLVQGEGNTIYF	TGTGCCAGCAGCTTGGTTCAGGGTGAGGGAAACACCATATATTTT	-	TRBV5-4	15	TRBJ1-3	-
CASSRMALQENGYTF	TGTGCCAGCAGCCGGATGGCCCTACAGGAAAACGGCTACACCTTC	-	TRBV21-1	15	TRBJ1-2	-
CASSQDSGITGNTIYF	TGTGCCAGCAGCCAAGACTCAGGGATAACTGGAAACACCATATATTTT	-	TRBV7-8	16	TRBJ1-3	-
CSVRTWNTEAFF	TGCAGCGTTCGGACTTGGAACACTGAAGCTTTCTTT	-	TRBV29-1	12	TRBJ1-1	-
CASSEWDRGRANTEAFF	TGTGCCAGTAGTGAATGGGACAGAGGCCGTGCTAACACTGAAGCTTTCTTT	TRBD1	TRBV19	17	TRBJ1-1	-
CASSLVGRGPGANVLTF	TGCGCCAGCAGCTTGGTGGGCAGGGGGCCTGGGGCCAACGTCCTGACTTTC	TRBD1	TRBV5-1	17	TRBJ2-6	-
CASSLAVGELFF	TGTGCCAGCAGCTTGGCGGTCGGGGAGCTGTTTTTT	-	TRBV5-4	12	TRBJ2-2	-
CATSRDGLAMYRGNEQFF	TGTGCCACCAGCAGAGATGGCCTGGCCATGTACCGGGGAAATGAGCAGTTCTTC	-	TRBV15	18	TRBJ2-1	-
CAWGDRRNTEAFF	TGTGCCTGGGGGGACAGGCGGAACACTGAAGCTTTCTTT	TRBD1	TRBV30	13	TRBJ1-1	once
CASSLPGPKTGEQYF	TGTGCCAGCAGTTTACCGGGACCTAAGACAGGCGAGCAGTACTTC	-	TRBV6-2/TRBV6-3	15	TRBJ2-7	-
CASTSRGGAGGYTF	TGTGCCAGCACCTCTCGGGGAGGGGCGGGAGGCTACACCTTC	-	TRBV2	14	TRBJ1-2	-
CASSVGPGQGDEKLFF	TGTGCCAGCAGCGTGGGCCCGGGACAGGGAGATGAAAAACTGTTTTTT	TRBD1	TRBV9	16	TRBJ1-4	-
CASSDRTRGGYTF	TGTGCCAGCAGTGACAGGACCCGGGGTGGCTACACCTTC	-	TRBV27	13	TRBJ1-2	-
CASSRAGSEGNTIYF	TGTGCCAGCAGCCGGGCAGGGTCCGAGGGAAACACCATATATTTT	-	TRBV5-5	15	TRBJ1-3	once
CASSLTGGYTEAFF	TGTGCCAGCAGTTTAACAGGGGGCTACACTGAAGCTTTCTTT	TRBD1	TRBV27	14	TRBJ1-1	-
CASSLISLGTSDGEQFF	TGTGCCAGCAGCTTAATTAGTTTAGGGACTAGCGACGGTGAGCAGTTCTTC	TRBD2	TRBV7-9	17	TRBJ2-1	-
CASSETAGHLWVGQALGEAFF	TGTGCCAGCAGTGAAACAGCAGGCCATTTGTGGGTAGGACAGGCTTTGGGTGAAGCTTTCTTT	TRBD1	TRBV6-1	21	TRBJ1-1	-
CASSRQSGQGPTGELFF	TGTGCCAGCTCCCGACAGTCAGGACAGGGACCCACCGGGGAGCTGTTTTTT	TRBD1	TRBV18	17	TRBJ2-2	-
CAIRQGANSPLHF	TGTGCCATCAGGCAGGGGGCGAATTCACCCCTCCACTTT	TRBD1	TRBV10-3	13	TRBJ1-6	-
CACSTSGRTDTQYF	TGTGCCTGTTCTACTAGCGGGAGAACAGATACGCAGTATTTT	TRBD2	TRBV30	14	TRBJ2-3	-
CASSRTSGGSNEQFF	TGTGCCAGCAGCCGGACTAGCGGGGGCTCAAATGAGCAGTTCTTC	TRBD2	TRBV7-8	15	TRBJ2-1	-